These 3 T cell receptor beta chains share one sample of origin, sequenced in a study of graft-versus-host responses after intestinal transplantation. Libraries were prepared by immunoSEQ multiplex PCR; TCRdb keeps only in-frame clonotypes and omits some of them. The table lists roughly 29,000 clones, 70% to 90% of them singletons. This specimen consisted of PBMCs, obtained around 430 days after intestinal transplantation. These receptors were obtained from a human patient who received an intestinal transplant, so some T cells may come from the graft donor.

Note on this clone: The sample carries other DNA sequences with the same CDR3. The rearrangement links TRBV11-2 to TRBJ2-7, with 7 positions matching TRBD1. The CDR3 spans 13 residues. Germline V gene data show CDR1 as SGHAT and CDR2 as FQNNGV. The trim removed 2 bases at V and 2 bases at J, leaving 0 bases unmatched. This CDR3 reads CASSLRGPYEQYF. In DNA, the CDR3 is TGTGCCAGCAGCTTAAGGGGGCCCTACGAGCAGTACTTC.

This rearrangement joins TRBV7-9 to TRBJ1-1; TRBD1 is a possible D gene (5 bases). In germline, CDR1 is SEHNR, CDR2 FQNEAQ (reference sequence). Trimming left V 4 bases short and J 5 bases short, with 17 bases between. This CDR3 is built from 15 residues. The DNA for the CDR3 is TGTGCCAGCAGCTCCCCCGAGGGGAGGTCAACTGAAGCTTTCTTT. This translates into CASSSPEGRSTEAFF.

This clone was found once. The V and J genes are TRBV7-2 and TRBJ1-1; no definite D call. V gave up 1 base and J gave up 0 bases, with 12 bases separating them. The CDR3 consists of 16 residues. Germline V CDR1 and CDR2: SGHTA, FQGNSA. The CDR3 loop is CASSLDYMVVNTEAFF. CDR3 nucleotides: TGTGCCAGCAGCTTAGACTATATGGTTGTGAACACTGAAGCTTTCTTT.